Listed below are T cell receptor beta chains from one sample, sequenced in a study of human T cells and chemical hapten exposure. MiXCR was run by TCRdb on the RACE reads, yielding one entry per CDR3 protein. This sample has 360,000 or so distinct CDR3 sequences, with roughly 6.3% found just once. The specimen comprised whole blood, sampled in connection with sensitization to the hapten diphenylcyclopropenone (DPC). Every receptor here comes from a woman younger than 30 with alopecia areata. Some clones in this sample may be carry-over from other donors' samples. Both conserved end residues are part of each CDR3. The D gene is left open where the match is weak. Some rows have no size entry. The others give once, few or many, or a class for an expanded clone.

j_gene	d_gene	abundance	v_gene	CDR3aa	CDR3nt
TRBJ1-4	TRBD1	NA	TRBV7-9	CASSLPTGQGGMLREKLFF	TGTGCCAGCAGCCTCCCAACGGGACAGGGAGGAATGCTTAGGGAAAAACTGTTTTTT
TRBJ2-7	TRBD1	many	TRBV29-1	CSVARDRLGNEQYF	TGCAGCGTCGCCCGGGACAGGCTAGGGAACGAGCAGTACTTC
TRBJ1-1	NA	many	TRBV29-1	CSVAGRGGLRSEAFF	TGCAGCGTTGCAGGAAGGGGAGGTCTACGAAGTGAAGCTTTCTTT
TRBJ1-2	NA	many	TRBV18	CASSPERDGYTF	TGTGCCAGCTCACCAGAGAGGGATGGCTACACCTTC
TRBJ1-5	NA	many	TRBV7-8	CASTGRLGQPQHF	TGTGCCAGTACCGGAAGGTTGGGGCAGCCCCAGCATTTT
TRBJ2-1	TRBD2	many	TRBV12-3/TRBV12-4	CASEKRGDYNEQFF	TGTGCCAGCGAGAAGCGGGGGGATTACAATGAGCAGTTCTTC
TRBJ2-7	TRBD1	few	TRBV29-1	CSVLQGAKTYEQYF	TGCAGCGTTTTACAGGGGGCGAAGACCTACGAGCAGTACTTC
TRBJ1-5	NA	many	TRBV29-1	CSGGLQCLCNQPQHF	TGCAGCGGGGGATTACAGTGCTTGTGCAATCAGCCCCAGCATTTT
TRBJ2-2	TRBD1	many	TRBV7-9	CASSLAWRWGQENTGELFF	TGTGCCAGCAGCTTAGCGTGGAGATGGGGACAGGAGAACACCGGGGAGCTGTTTTTT
TRBJ1-1	NA	many	TRBV4-3	CASSQVVGTEAFF	TGCGCCAGCAGCCAGGTAGTTGGCACTGAAGCTTTCTTT
TRBJ1-4	TRBD1	NA	TRBV5-1	CASSLPPGTGTVANEKLFF	TGCGCCAGCAGCTTGCCCCCTGGGACAGGGACGGTAGCTAATGAAAAACTGTTTTTT
TRBJ2-3	NA	NA	TRBV27	CASRAASTDTQYF	TGTGCCAGCAGGGCAGCTAGCACAGATACGCAGTATTTT
TRBJ2-1	NA	many	TRBV20-1	CSARVHFSNSYNEQFF	TGCAGTGCTAGAGTTCACTTTTCTAACTCCTACAATGAGCAGTTCTTC
TRBJ2-5	TRBD2	NA	TRBV20-1	CSAPLTSGGDVETQYF	TGCAGTGCTCCCCTGACTAGCGGGGGGGATGTGGAGACCCAGTACTTC
TRBJ1-1	TRBD1	many	TRBV7-2	CASSFWTGNTEAFF	TGTGCCAGCAGCTTCTGGACAGGAAACACTGAAGCTTTCTTT
TRBJ2-2	TRBD1	NA	TRBV12-3/TRBV12-4	CASRTDRVFGPGELFF	TGTGCCAGCAGAACTGACAGGGTTTTTGGTCCCGGGGAGCTGTTTTTT
TRBJ1-6	NA	many	TRBV12-3/TRBV12-4	CASSLGRRINSPLHF	TGTGCCAGCAGTTTAGGTCGCAGGATCAATTCACCCCTCCACTTT
TRBJ1-5	TRBD1	few	TRBV20-1	CSARDLDRESNQPQHF	TGCAGTGCTAGAGACCTCGACAGGGAGAGCAATCAGCCCCAGCATTTT
TRBJ1-2	NA	NA	TRBV20-1	CSARGVRGYTF	TGCAGTGCTAGAGGGGTAAGAGGCTACACCTTC
TRBJ2-3	NA	many	TRBV6-5	CASSVTVRTDTQYF	TGTGCCAGCTCAGTTACGGTCCGCACAGATACGCAGTATTTT
TRBJ1-5	NA	many	TRBV6-2/TRBV6-3	CASSYSSPPQHF	TGTGCCAGCAGTTACTCATCTCCACCTCAGCATTTT
TRBJ1-3	TRBD1	many	TRBV20-1	CSGTGGLSGNTIYF	TGCAGTGGGACAGGGGGCCTCTCTGGAAACACCATATATTTT
TRBJ1-3	NA	few	TRBV29-1	CSGGFGNTIYF	TGCAGTGGCGGGTTTGGAAACACCATATATTTT
TRBJ2-3	TRBD2	few	TRBV9	CASSVFGSGGANTQYF	TGTGCCAGCAGCGTATTCGGTAGCGGGGGGGCGAATACGCAGTATTTT
TRBJ1-2	NA	few	TRBV20-1	CSARHNLNYGYTF	TGCAGTGCTAGACATAACCTAAACTATGGCTACACCTTC